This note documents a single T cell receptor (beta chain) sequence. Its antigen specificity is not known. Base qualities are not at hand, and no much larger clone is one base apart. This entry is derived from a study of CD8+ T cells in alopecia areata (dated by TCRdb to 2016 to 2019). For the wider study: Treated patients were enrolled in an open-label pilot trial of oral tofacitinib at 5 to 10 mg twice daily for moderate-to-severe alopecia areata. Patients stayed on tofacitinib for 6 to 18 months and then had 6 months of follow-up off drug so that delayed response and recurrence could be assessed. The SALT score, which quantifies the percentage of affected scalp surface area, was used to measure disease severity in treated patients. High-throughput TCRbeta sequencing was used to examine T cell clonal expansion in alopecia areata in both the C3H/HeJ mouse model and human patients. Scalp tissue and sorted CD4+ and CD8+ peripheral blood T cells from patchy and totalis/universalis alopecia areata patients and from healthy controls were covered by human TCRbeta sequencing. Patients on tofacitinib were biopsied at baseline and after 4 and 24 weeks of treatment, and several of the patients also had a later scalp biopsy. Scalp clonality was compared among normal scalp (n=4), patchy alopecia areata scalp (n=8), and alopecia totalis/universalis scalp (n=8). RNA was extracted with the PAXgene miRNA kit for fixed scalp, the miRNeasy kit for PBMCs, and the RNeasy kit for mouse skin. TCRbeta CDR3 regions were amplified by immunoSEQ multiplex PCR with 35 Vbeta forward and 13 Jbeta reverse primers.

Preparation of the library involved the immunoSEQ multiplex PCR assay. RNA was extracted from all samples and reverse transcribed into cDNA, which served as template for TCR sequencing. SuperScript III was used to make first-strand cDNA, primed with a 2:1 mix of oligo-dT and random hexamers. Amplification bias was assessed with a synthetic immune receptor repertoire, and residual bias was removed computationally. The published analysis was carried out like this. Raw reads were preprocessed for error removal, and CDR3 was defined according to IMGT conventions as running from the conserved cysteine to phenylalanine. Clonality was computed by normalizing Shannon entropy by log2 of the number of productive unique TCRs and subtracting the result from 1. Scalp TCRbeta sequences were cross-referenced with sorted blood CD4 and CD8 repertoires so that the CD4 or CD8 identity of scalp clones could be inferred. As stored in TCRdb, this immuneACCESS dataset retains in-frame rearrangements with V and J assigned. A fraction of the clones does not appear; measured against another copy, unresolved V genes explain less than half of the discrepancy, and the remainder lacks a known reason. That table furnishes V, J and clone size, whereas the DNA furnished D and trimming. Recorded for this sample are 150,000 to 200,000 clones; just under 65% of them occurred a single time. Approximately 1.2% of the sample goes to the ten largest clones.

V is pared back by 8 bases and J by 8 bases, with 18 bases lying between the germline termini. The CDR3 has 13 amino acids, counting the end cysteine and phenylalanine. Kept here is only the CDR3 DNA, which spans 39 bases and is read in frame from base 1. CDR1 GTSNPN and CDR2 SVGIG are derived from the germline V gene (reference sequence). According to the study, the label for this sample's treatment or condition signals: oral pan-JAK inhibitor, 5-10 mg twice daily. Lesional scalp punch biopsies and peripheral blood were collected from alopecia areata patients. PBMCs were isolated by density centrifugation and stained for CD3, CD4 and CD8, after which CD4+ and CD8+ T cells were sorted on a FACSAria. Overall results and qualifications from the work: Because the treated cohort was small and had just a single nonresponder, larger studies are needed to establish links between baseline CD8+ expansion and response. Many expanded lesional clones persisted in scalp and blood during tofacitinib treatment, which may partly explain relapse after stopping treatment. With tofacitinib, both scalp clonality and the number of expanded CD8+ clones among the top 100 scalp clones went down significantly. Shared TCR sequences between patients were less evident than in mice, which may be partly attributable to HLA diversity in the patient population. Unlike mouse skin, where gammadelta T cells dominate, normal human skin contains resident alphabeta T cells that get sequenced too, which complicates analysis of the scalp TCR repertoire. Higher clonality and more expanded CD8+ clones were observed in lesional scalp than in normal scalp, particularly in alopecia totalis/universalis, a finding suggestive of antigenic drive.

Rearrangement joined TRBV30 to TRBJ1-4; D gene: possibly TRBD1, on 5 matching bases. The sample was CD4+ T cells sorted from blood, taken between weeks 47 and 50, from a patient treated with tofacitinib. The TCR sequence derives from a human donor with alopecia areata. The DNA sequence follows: TGTGCCGGGACCCGGGGCTCCGTGGAAAAACTGTTTTTT. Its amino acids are CAGTRGSVEKLFF.